Each of the 21 T cell receptor beta chains below was sequenced from the same sample in a study of post-analysis software for immune sequencing data. Study-level points and caveats: Relative to controls, patients had 4 or 5 TRBV segments at higher frequency, with TRBV5-6, TRBV5-1 and TRBV20-1 among these.

Prepared libraries of TCR beta cDNA carried unique molecular identifiers. TCRdb reprocessed the PCR reads with MiXCR, giving one entry per CDR3 protein. The data contain about 260,000 distinct CDR3 sequences, less than 40% of them singletons. No antigens are known for them. Source material: blood. All receptors come from a girl aged 5 to 17 with multiple sclerosis.

Turning to this clonotype: A read error may explain this, as a much larger clone is one base away. The rearrangement uses TRBV20-1 and TRBJ2-3; D remains ambiguous. CDR1 is DFQATT, CDR2 SNEGSKA, per germline (reference sequence). The CDR3 has 12 residues. The V end was cut by 6 bases, the J end by 5 bases, with 12 bases between. DNA of the CDR3: TGCAGTGCATTAGGGCTGGGAGATACGCAGTATTTT. As protein: CSALGLGDTQYF.

This clonotype was picked up a small number of times. This chain uses TRBV10-3 with TRBJ2-7, with D possibly TRBD2 on 7 matching bases. The ends were cut back, 5 bases at V and 7 bases at J, with 21 bases in the middle. This CDR3 spans 15 amino acids. Germline CDR1 ENHRY, CDR2 SYGVKD. In DNA form, the CDR3 reads TGTGCCATCAGTTTGGGGGGGCAGGTCAGGCCGGAGCAGTACTTC. Residues: CAISLGGQVRPEQYF.

The genes are TRBV12-3 or TRBV12-4 and TRBJ2-3; tentative D call: TRBD1 (6 bases). This CDR3 comprises 14 residues. Between the trimmed V and J ends, which lost 6 bases and 6 bases, there was a span of 16 bases. This CDR3 reads CASSGGVRGDTQYF. DNA of the CDR3: TGTGCCAGCAGCGGCGGAGTGAGGGGGGATACGCAGTATTTT.

This clonotype was detected only a few times. The rearrangement links TRBV13 to TRBJ2-2; D is tentatively TRBD1 or TRBD2 (6 bases each). The CDR3 is made up of 15 amino acids. CDR1 and CDR2 (germline): PRHDT, FYEKMQ (reference sequence). Trimming stripped 1 base from V and 5 bases from J, with 11 bases between. The CDR3 region is CASSLAGAGTGELFF. CDR3 nucleotide sequence: TGTGCCAGCAGCTTAGCGGGGGCTGGGACCGGGGAGCTGTTTTTT.

This clonotype was detected many times. The chain combines TRBV6-5 with TRBJ1-5, with D unclear. CDR1 and CDR2 (germline): MNHEY, SVGAGI. The CDR3 has 14 residues. Trimming took off 6 bases at V and 4 bases at J, with 13 bases between the two ends. The CDR3 reads CASRNNGYNQPQHF. In nucleotides, the CDR3 is TGTGCCAGCAGAAACAATGGGTATAATCAGCCCCAGCATTTT.

Concerning this clonotype itself: This may come from a read error, since a much larger clone is one base off. V gene TRBV7-2 combines with J gene TRBJ2-1, with D hard to call. With the DNA end fitting TRBJ2-7 better, the J assignment may be wrong. Per germline, CDR1 SGHTA and CDR2 FQGNSA. This CDR3 spans 15 amino acids. This CDR3 reads CASCTGRSSYNEQYF. In DNA form, the CDR3 reads TGTGCCAGCTGTACGGGCCGGAGCTCCTACAATGAGCAGTACTTC.

This clonotype was observed once. The chain employs TRBV3-1 and TRBJ2-5; D not certain. Germline assignment: CDR1 LGHDT and CDR2 YNNKEL (reference sequence). Trimming cost V 6 bases and J 2 bases, with 13 bases left between them. The CDR3 totals 14 residues. The CDR3 region has the DNA TGTGCCAGCAGGCTAGGCCACGGGCAAGAGACCCAGTACTTC. Encoded protein: CASRLGHGQETQYF.

This clonotype has ten or more counts. The chain couples TRBV12-3 or TRBV12-4 to TRBJ2-5; no clear D gene. V dropped 5 bases and J dropped 5 bases, with 9 bases sitting between them. The CDR3 covers 12 residues. The CDR3 reads CASSTSRETQYF. As DNA, the CDR3 is TGTGCCAGCAGTACCTCCAGGGAGACCCAGTACTTC.

This clonotype was counted at least ten times. The chain links TRBV12-3 or TRBV12-4 to TRBJ1-2; 9 bases agree with TRBD1. The length of the CDR3 is 12 residues. V lost 7 bases and J lost 13; bases outside the gene matches: 10. The CDR3 protein is CASIGTGTISTF. CDR3 DNA sequence: TGTGCCAGCATTGGGACAGGGACGATTTCCACCTTC.

The chain is built from TRBV12-3 or TRBV12-4 and TRBJ2-2; no reliable D call. This CDR3 is 13 amino acids long. V lost 5 bases, J lost 6 bases, and 10 bases lay in between. The CDR3 loop is CASSPTAPGELFF. CDR3 coding DNA: TGTGCCAGCAGTCCAACAGCACCCGGGGAGCTGTTTTTT.

A single count supports this clonotype. The J gene is TRBJ2-1, the V gene TRBV5-1; TRBD2 aligns across 12 bases. The germline gives CDR1 SGHRS, CDR2 YFSETQ. With V trimmed by 6 bases and J by 9 bases, 7 bases remained unmatched. The CDR3 covers 14 residues. The DNA for the CDR3 is TGCGCCAGCAACTCGACTAGCGGGAGAGTTGAGCAGTTCTTC. Residues: CASNSTSGRVEQFF.

This rearrangement joins TRBV29-1 to TRBJ1-5; TRBD1 is a possible D gene (5 bases). V lost 6 bases, J lost 2 bases, and 17 bases lay in between. Germline CDR1 and CDR2: SQVTM and ANQGSEA. There are 15 residues in the CDR3. The CDR3 spells CSVSQGLLGNQPQHF. The CDR3 DNA is TGCAGCGTATCTCAGGGTTTACTCGGCAATCAGCCCCAGCATTTT.

V and J are TRBV7-9 and TRBJ2-7; D call uncertain. The V end lost 3 bases, the J end lost 7 bases, and 7 bases lay between the germline ends. Germline V gene data show CDR1 as SEHNR and CDR2 as FQNEAQ (reference sequence). CDR3 length: 11 amino acids. In DNA form, the CDR3 reads TGTGCCAGCAGCTTTCTGGAGGAGCAGTACTTC. This codes for CASSFLEEQYF.

V gene TRBV12-3 or TRBV12-4 combines with J gene TRBJ2-7; perhaps TRBD2 as D (5 bases). The CDR3 covers 17 residues. With 4 bases removed from V and 0 bases from J, the gap between germline ends came to 19 bases. CDR3 in amino acids: CASSSTSGHVISYEQYF. CDR3 in DNA: TGTGCCAGCAGTTCCACCAGCGGCCACGTAATCTCCTACGAGCAGTACTTC.

This clonotype was found a few times. J is TRBJ2-2 and V is TRBV10-2; TRBD2 might be the D (6 bases). Germline CDR1 WSHSY, CDR2 SAAADI. This CDR3 has 14 residues. The V end lost 10 bases, the J end lost 6 bases, and 18 bases lay between the germline ends. CDR3 amino acids: CATSRWGEAGELFF. Written as DNA, the CDR3 is TGCGCCACTTCTCGGTGGGGGGAGGCCGGGGAGCTGTTTTTT.

The rearrangement joins TRBV24-1 to TRBJ1-1; possibly TRBD1 for D (5 bases). Germline-derived CDR1 and CDR2 are KGHDR and SFDVKD. Trimming took 7 bases from V and 4 from J, leaving 12 bases between them. The CDR3 spans 13 residues. CDR3: CATRAGGTTEAFF. The DNA of the CDR3 is TGTGCCACCAGGGCTGGGGGTACCACTGAAGCTTTCTTT.

To note about this clonotype: A much larger clone is a single base away; this may be a read error. The V and J genes are TRBV11-2 and TRBJ2-1; D possibly matches TRBD1 or TRBD2 (5 bases each). Germline-derived CDR1 and CDR2 are SGHAT and FQNNGV. The CDR3 runs 17 residues. The CDR3 loop is CASSSLTGTVHYSEQFF. The CDR3, as DNA: TGTGCCAGCAGCTCATTAACCGGGACGGTCCATTACAGTGAGCAGTTCTTC.

The sample holds a few counts of this clonotype. The rearrangement uses TRBV20-1 and TRBJ1-5; possibly TRBD1 for D (5 bases). CDR3 length equals 13 residues. The V gene lost 3 bases and the J gene lost 7 bases, with 13 bases spanning the gap. Per germline, CDR1 DFQATT and CDR2 SNEGSKA (reference sequence). CDR3 in amino acids: CSASGHVGQPQHF. As DNA, the CDR3 is TGCAGTGCTAGCGGACATGTCGGGCAGCCCCAGCATTTT.

This clonotype was observed many times. The chain carries TRBV9 and TRBJ2-3; D perhaps matches TRBD2 (5 bases). The CDR3 sequence is 16 residues long. Germline V gene lookup returns CDR1 SGDLS and CDR2 YYNGEE. With 0 bases removed from V and 4 bases from J, the gap between germline ends came to 15 bases. CDR3 sequence reads: CASSVEPADSPDTQYF. The CDR3, as DNA: TGTGCCAGCAGCGTAGAGCCAGCGGATAGCCCAGATACGCAGTATTTT.

This clonotype was seen more than once but under ten times. The genes are TRBV4-1 and TRBJ1-1; D gene ambiguous. With 3 bases removed from V and 5 bases from J, the gap between germline ends came to 13 bases. Germline loops: CDR1 MGHRA, CDR2 YSYEKL. This CDR3 is built from 14 residues. The CDR3 coding sequence is TGCGCCAGCAGCCATACGTGGGGTACAACTGAAGCTTTCTTT. The encoded protein is CASSHTWGTTEAFF.

The V and J genes are TRBV20-1 and TRBJ2-7; 9 bases map to TRBD1. The end of the DNA fits TRBJ2-4 better, so the J call may be wrong. Germline V lookup: CDR1 DFQATT, CDR2 SNEGSKA (reference sequence). This CDR3 region has 13 residues. The CDR3 reads CSVPGTGLNIQYF. CDR3 DNA sequence: TGCAGTGTTCCCGGGACAGGGCTGAACATTCAGTACTTC.